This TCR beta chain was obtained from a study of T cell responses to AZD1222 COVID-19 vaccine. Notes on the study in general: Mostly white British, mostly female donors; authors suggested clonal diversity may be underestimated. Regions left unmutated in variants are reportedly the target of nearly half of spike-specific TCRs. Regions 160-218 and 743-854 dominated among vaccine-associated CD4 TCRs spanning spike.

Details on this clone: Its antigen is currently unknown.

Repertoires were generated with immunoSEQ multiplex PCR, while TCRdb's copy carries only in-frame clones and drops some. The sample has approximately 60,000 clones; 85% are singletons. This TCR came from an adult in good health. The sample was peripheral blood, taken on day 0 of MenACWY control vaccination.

The CDR3 region is CASSKAAYNEQFF. In DNA, the CDR3 is TGTGCCAGTAGTAAGGCGGCTTACAATGAGCAGTTCTTC. The chain couples TRBV19 to TRBJ2-1, with D hard to call. Germline V lookup: CDR1 LNHDA, CDR2 SQIVND (reference sequence). The CDR3 totals 13 residues. Deletions cut 4 bases from V and 4 bases from J, with 8 bases between.